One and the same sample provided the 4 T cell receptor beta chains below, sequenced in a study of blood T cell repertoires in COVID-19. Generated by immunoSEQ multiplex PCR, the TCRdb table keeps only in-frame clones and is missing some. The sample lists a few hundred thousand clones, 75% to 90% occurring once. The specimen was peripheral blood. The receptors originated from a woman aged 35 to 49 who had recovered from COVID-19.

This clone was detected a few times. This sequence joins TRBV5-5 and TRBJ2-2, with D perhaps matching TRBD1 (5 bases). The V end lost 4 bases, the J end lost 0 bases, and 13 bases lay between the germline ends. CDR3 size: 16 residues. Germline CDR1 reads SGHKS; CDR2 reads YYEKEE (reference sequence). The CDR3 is CASSQAAGTNTGELFF. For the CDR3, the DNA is TGTGCCAGCAGCCAGGCGGCAGGGACGAACACCGGGGAGCTGTTTTTT.

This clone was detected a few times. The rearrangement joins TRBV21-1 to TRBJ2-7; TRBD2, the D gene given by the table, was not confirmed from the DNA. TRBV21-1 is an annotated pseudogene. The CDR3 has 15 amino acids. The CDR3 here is CASSKGRGTSGEQYF. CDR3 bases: TGTGCCAGCAGCAAAGGGAGGGGGACTAGCGGCGAGCAGTACTTC.

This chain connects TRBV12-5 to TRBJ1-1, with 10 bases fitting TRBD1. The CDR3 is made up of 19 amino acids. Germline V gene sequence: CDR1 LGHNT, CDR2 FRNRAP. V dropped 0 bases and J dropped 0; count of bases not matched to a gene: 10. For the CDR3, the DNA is TGTGCTAGTGGTTTGGTACCTGATGGACAGGGGGGATTGAACACTGAAGCTTTCTTT. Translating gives CASGLVPDGQGGLNTEAFF.

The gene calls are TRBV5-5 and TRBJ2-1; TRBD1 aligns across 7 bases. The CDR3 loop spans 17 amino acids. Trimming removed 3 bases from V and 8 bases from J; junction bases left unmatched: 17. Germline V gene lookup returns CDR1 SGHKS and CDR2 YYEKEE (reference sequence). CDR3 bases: TGTGCCAGCAGCTCGGGGAGAGCAGGGGGTTTTAGCTATGAGCAGTTCTTC. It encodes CASSSGRAGGFSYEQFF.